Each of the 11 T cell receptor beta chains below was sequenced from the same sample in a study of radiation and T cells in renal cell carcinoma. Some clones are missing from TCRdb's copy, which holds only in-frame ones; the method was immunoSEQ multiplex PCR. The sample holds over 45,000 clones, around 72% seen once. Time point: baseline pretreatment blood. Indicated treatment: 15 Gy SBRT to primary tumor, nephrectomy 4 weeks later. Material: blood, obtained from a patient whose treatment included radiotherapy and nephrectomy. These receptors were taken from a man in his sixties with renal cell carcinoma.

The chain employs TRBV19 and TRBJ1-2, with D unclear. This CDR3 is 14 amino acids long. Germline CDR1 LNHDA, CDR2 SQIVND (reference sequence). V lost 0 bases to trimming and J lost 8 bases, with 13 bases between them. The DNA of the CDR3 is TGTGCCAGTAGTATAGATTCGGGGAATGCGGGCTACACCTTC. This encodes CASSIDSGNAGYTF. Supplemented by reference TRBV19 and TRBJ1-2, the full variable domain reads DGGITQSPKYLFRKEGQNVTLSCEQNLNHDAMYWYRQDPGQGLRLIYYSQIVNDFQKGDIAEGYSVSREKKESFPLTVTSAQKNPTAFYLCASSIDSGNAGYTFGSGTRLTVV.

V usage is TRBV6-1 and J usage is TRBJ2-7, with a possible D match to TRBD2 (5 bases). The germline gives CDR1 MNHNS, CDR2 SASEGT. The CDR3 contains 14 residues. Trimming pared 7 bases from V and 4 bases from J, leaving 17 bases between. The CDR3 bases are TGTGCCAGCACCTCACTAGTTGATGTATACGAGCAGTACTTC. Protein: CASTSLVDVYEQYF.

This sequence joins TRBV11-3 and TRBJ2-3; TRBD2 matches at 9 bases. The CDR3 sequence is 17 residues long. Trimming at V came to 5 bases and at J to 6 bases, leaving 15 bases not matched to a gene. CDR1 is SGHNT, CDR2 YENEEA, per germline. For the CDR3, the DNA is TGTGCCAGCAGCCCCCCCCCGACGGTAGCGGGAGAGGATACGCAGTATTTT. The encoded protein is CASSPPPTVAGEDTQYF.

This chain connects TRBV7-9 to TRBJ1-1; 8 bases are shared with TRBD1. The junction had 3 bases not matched to a gene; V was cut back by 0 bases and J by 3 bases. This CDR3 contains 15 residues. CDR1 and CDR2 from the germline V gene are SEHNR and FQNEAQ (reference sequence). The DNA of the CDR3 is TGTGCCAGCAGCTTAGCTCCAGGGGGCGACACTGAAGCTTTCTTT. Residues: CASSLAPGGDTEAFF.

This chain links TRBV7-2 with TRBJ1-5; D unclear. The CDR3 covers 14 residues. V shed 0 bases and J shed 7 bases, with 10 bases lying between them. Germline V CDR1 and CDR2: SGHTA, FQGNSA. The CDR3 region is CASSLARGEQPQHF. CDR3 nucleotides: TGTGCCAGCAGCTTAGCCCGGGGAGAACAGCCCCAGCATTTT.

This clone was detected a few times. The rearrangement uses TRBV5-4 and TRBJ2-7; D is unclear. Trimming left V 0 bases short and J 2 bases short, with 6 bases between. CDR3 length equals 13 residues. Germline V lookup: CDR1 SGHNT, CDR2 YYREEE (reference sequence). CDR3 in DNA: TGTGCCAGCAGCTTGGGGAGCACCTACGAGCAGTACGTC. This codes for CASSLGSTYEQYV.

This clone was observed a few times. The gene calls are TRBV2 and TRBJ2-1; D gene unclear. Trimming removed 5 bases from V and 10 bases from J, with 15 bases in between. Germline V gives CDR1 SNHLY, CDR2 FYNNEI. The CDR3 loop spans 13 amino acids. The CDR3 nucleotides are TGTGCCAGCAGTCTAGACGGTCTTGGGGAGCAGTTCTTC. Translated: CASSLDGLGEQFF.

The rearrangement uses TRBV7-2 and TRBJ2-1; perhaps D is TRBD1 or TRBD2 (6 bases each). Germline CDR1 and CDR2: SGHTA and FQGNSA. Trimming took 1 base from V and 0 from J, leaving 7 bases between them. The CDR3 runs 15 residues. The CDR3 loop reads CASSLGGASYNEQFF. The CDR3 DNA is TGTGCCAGCAGCTTAGGGGGGGCCTCCTACAATGAGCAGTTCTTC.

This chain connects TRBV11-2 to TRBJ2-3, with D unresolved. The CDR3 totals 16 residues. The germline V and J ends were trimmed by 8 bases and 0 bases, with 18 bases remaining between them. The germline V gene encodes CDR1 SGHAT and CDR2 FQNNGV. The CDR3 sequence is CASYRVPTPSTDTQYF. The CDR3 coding sequence is TGTGCCAGCTACCGAGTCCCGACTCCTAGCACAGATACGCAGTATTTT.

The chain uses TRBV7-2 and TRBJ1-6; the D is unclear. V was pared by 6 bases and J by 7 bases, with 19 bases between. This CDR3 is built from 16 residues. The germline gives CDR1 SGHTA, CDR2 FQGNSA. The CDR3, as DNA: TGTGCCAGCAGTTGGGGTAGGGCCGCCGGAAATTCACCCCTCCACTTT. Translation gives CASSWGRAAGNSPLHF.

The chain joins TRBV19 to TRBJ1-6; TRBD1 matches 9 bases. Trimming at V came to 5 bases and at J to 7 bases, leaving 3 bases not matched to a gene. This CDR3 has 14 amino acids. Germline values: CDR1 LNHDA, CDR2 SQIVND (reference sequence). The CDR3 DNA is TGTGCCAGTAGTTTCGGACAGGGGAATTCACCCCTCCACTTT. Protein product: CASSFGQGNSPLHF. Supplemented by reference TRBV19 and TRBJ1-6, the full variable domain reads DGGITQSPKYLFRKEGQNVTLSCEQNLNHDAMYWYRQDPGQGLRLIYYSQIVNDFQKGDIAEGYSVSREKKESFPLTVTSAQKNPTAFYLCASSFGQGNSPLHFGNGTRLTVT.